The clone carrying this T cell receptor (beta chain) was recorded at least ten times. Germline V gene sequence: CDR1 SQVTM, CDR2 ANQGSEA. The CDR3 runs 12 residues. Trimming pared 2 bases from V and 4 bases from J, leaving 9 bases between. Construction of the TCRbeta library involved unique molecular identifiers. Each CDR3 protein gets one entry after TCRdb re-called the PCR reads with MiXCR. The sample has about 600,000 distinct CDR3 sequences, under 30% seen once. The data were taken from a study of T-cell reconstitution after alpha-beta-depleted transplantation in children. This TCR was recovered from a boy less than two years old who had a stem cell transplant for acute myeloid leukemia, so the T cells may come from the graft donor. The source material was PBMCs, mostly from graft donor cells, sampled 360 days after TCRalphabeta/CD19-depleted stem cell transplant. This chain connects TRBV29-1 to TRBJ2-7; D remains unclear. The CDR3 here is CSVEFSGYEQYF. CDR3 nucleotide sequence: TGCAGCGTTGAATTCAGTGGGTACGAGCAGTACTTC.